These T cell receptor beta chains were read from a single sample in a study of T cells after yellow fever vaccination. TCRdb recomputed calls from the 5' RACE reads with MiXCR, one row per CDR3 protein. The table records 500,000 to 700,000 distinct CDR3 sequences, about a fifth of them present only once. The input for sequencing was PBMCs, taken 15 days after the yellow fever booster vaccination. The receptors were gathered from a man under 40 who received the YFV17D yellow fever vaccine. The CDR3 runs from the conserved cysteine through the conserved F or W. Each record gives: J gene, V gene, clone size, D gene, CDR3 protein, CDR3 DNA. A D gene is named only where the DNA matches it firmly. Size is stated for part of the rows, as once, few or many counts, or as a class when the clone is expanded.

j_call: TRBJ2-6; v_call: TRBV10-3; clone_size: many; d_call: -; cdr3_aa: CAIPADVRSGANVLTF; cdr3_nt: TGTGCCATCCCCGCGGACGTTAGGTCTGGGGCCAACGTCCTGACTTTC
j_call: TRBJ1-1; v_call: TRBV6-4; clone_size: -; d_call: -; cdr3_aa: CASRDSDAKGYTEAFF; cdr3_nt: TGTGCCAGCAGGGACTCGGACGCTAAGGGGTACACTGAAGCTTTCTTT
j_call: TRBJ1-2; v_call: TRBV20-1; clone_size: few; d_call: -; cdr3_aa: CSANSYGYTF; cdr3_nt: TGCAGTGCTAACAGCTATGGCTACACCTTC
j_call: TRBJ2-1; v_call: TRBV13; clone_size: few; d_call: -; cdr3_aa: CASSLRDFSYNEQFF; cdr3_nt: TGTGCCAGCAGCCTACGGGACTTTTCCTACAATGAGCAGTTCTTC
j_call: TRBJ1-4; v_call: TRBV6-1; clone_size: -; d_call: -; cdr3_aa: CASSENRATNEKLFF; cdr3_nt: TGTGCCAGCAGTGAAAACAGAGCAACTAATGAAAAACTGTTTTTT
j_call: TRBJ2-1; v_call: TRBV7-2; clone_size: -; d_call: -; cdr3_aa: CASTWSISYNEQFF; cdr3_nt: TGTGCCAGCACCTGGAGTATCTCCTACAATGAGCAGTTCTTC
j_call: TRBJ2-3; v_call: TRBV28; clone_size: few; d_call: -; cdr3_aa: CASSYQGTIDTQYF; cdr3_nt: TGTGCCAGCAGTTATCAGGGGACTATAGATACGCAGTATTTT
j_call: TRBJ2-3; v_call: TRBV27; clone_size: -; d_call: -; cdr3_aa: CASSADRTGVTDTQYF; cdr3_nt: TGTGCCAGCAGTGCAGACCGGACTGGAGTCACAGATACGCAGTATTTT
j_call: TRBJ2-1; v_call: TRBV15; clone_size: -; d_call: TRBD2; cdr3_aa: CATSSDSTSGSGDEQFF; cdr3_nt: TGTGCCACCAGCAGTGACTCGACTAGCGGGAGTGGGGATGAGCAGTTCTTC
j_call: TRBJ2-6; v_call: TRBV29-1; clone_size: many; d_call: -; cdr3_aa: CSVESGGSGANVLTF; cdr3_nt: TGCAGCGTTGAGTCTGGGGGATCTGGGGCCAACGTCCTGACTTTC
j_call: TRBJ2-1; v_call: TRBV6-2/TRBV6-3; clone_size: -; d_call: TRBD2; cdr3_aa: CASSHPGGRGRAVVSSYNEQFF; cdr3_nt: TGTGCCAGCAGTCACCCCGGGGGGCGCGGGAGGGCCGTTGTATCCTCCTACAATGAGCAGTTCTTC
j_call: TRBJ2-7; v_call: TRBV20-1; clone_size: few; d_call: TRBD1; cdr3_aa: CSAQQGAYEQYF; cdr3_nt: TGCAGTGCCCAGCAGGGGGCCTACGAGCAGTACTTC
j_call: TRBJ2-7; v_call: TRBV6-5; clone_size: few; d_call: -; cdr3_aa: CASSYAVRGSYEQYF; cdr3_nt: TGTGCCAGCAGTTACGCAGTTAGGGGTTCCTACGAGCAGTACTTC
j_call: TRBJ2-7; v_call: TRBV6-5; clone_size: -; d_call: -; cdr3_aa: CASSYSRPKSGSSYEQYF; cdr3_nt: TGTGCCAGCAGTTACTCGAGACCCAAAAGCGGGTCGTCCTACGAGCAGTACTTC
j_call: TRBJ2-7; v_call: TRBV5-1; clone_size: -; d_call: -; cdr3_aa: CASSSSQDGRAYEQYF; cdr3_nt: TGCGCCAGCAGCTCCTCCCAAGATGGCAGGGCCTACGAGCAGTACTTC
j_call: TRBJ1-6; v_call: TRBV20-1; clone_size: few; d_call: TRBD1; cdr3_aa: CSVPGTGPSPLHF; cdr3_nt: TGCAGTGTTCCCGGGACAGGGCCTTCACCCCTCCACTTT
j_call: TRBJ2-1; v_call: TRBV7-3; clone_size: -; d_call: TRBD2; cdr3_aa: CASRRTSGTNNEQFF; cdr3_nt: TGTGCCAGCAGACGTACTAGCGGGACCAACAATGAGCAGTTCTTC
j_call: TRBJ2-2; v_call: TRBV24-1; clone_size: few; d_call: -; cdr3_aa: CATRGGGTNTGELFF; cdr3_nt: TGTGCCACCCGAGGGGGAGGGACGAACACCGGGGAGCTGTTTTTT
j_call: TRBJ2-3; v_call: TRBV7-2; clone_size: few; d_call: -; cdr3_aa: CASSLRSRARTDTQYF; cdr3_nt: TGTGCCAGCAGCTTACGGTCCCGGGCCCGCACAGATACGCAGTATTTT
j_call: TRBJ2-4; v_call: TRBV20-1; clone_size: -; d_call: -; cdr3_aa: CSAMRRDVTKNIQYF; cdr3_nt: TGCAGTGCTATGAGGCGGGACGTGACCAAAAACATTCAGTACTTC
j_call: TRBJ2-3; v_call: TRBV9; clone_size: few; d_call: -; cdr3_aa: CASSALPGPTDTQYF; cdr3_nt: TGTGCCAGCAGCGCGCTCCCAGGGCCGACAGATACGCAGTATTTT
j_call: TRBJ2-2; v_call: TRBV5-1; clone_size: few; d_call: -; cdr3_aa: CASSLDGDTGELFF; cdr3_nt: TGCGCCAGCAGCTTGGATGGGGACACCGGGGAGCTGTTTTTT
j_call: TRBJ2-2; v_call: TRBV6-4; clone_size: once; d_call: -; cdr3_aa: CASSVSANTGELFF; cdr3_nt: TGTGCCAGCAGTGTCTCAGCGAACACCGGGGAGCTGTTTTTT
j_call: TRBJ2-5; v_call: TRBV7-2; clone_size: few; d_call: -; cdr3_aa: CASSPKQGNVYF; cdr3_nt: TGTGCCAGCAGCCCAAAACAGGGTAACGTGTACTTC
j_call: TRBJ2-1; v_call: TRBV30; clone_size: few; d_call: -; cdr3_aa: CAWSYFPGSRGAFF; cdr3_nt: TGTGCCTGGAGTTATTTTCCCGGCTCGAGGGGGGCGTTCTTC
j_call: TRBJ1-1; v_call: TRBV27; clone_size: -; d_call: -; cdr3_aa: CASSFRDDTEAFF; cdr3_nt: TGTGCCAGCAGTTTCCGGGACGACACTGAAGCTTTCTTT
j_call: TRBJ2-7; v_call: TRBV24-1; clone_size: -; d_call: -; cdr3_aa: CATGTHPGEQYF; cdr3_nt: TGTGCCACAGGGACGCACCCTGGCGAGCAGTACTTC
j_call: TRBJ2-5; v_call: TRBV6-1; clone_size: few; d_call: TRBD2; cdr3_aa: CASYETAGGRETQYF; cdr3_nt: TGTGCCAGTTACGAAACTGCGGGAGGGCGAGAGACCCAGTACTTC
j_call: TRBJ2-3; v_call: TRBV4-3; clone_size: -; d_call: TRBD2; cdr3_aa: CASSQAAGGPGDTQYF; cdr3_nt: TGCGCCAGCAGCCAAGCCGCGGGGGGGCCTGGAGATACGCAGTATTTT
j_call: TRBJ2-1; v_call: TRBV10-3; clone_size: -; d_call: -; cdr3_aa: CAISVGSPNEQFF; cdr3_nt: TGTGCCATCAGTGTTGGCTCACCCAATGAGCAGTTCTTC
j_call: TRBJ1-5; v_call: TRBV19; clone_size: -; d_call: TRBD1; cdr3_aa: CASSIGQGGNQPQHF; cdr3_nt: TGTGCCAGTAGTATCGGACAGGGTGGCAATCAGCCCCAGCATTTT
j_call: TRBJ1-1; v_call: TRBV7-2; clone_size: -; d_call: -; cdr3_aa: CASSLEAGRAEAFF; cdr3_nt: TGTGCCAGCAGCTTAGAGGCGGGGAGGGCTGAAGCTTTCTTT
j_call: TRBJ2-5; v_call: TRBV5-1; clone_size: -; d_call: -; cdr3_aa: CASSLGVAEIQETQYF; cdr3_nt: TGCGCCAGCAGCTTGGGGGTAGCGGAGATCCAAGAGACCCAGTACTTC
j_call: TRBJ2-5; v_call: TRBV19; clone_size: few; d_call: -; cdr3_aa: CASSPNYRNWETQYF; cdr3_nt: TGTGCCAGTAGTCCCAACTATAGAAATTGGGAGACCCAGTACTTC
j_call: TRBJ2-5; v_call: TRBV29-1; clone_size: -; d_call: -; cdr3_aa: CSGKSRDRQETQYF; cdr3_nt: TGCAGCGGTAAAAGCCGGGACCGACAAGAGACCCAGTACTTC
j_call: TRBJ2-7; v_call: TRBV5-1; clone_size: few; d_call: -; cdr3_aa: CASTKNQDSSYEQYF; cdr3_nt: TGCGCCAGCACCAAGAACCAGGACAGCTCCTACGAGCAGTACTTC
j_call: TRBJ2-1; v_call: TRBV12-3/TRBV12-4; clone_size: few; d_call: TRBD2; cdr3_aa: CASKLAGGYEQFF; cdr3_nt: TGTGCCAGCAAACTAGCGGGAGGCTATGAGCAGTTCTTC
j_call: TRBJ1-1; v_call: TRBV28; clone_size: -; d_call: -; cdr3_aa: CASSLPMGAGAFF; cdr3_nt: TGTGCCAGCAGTTTACCCATGGGGGCTGGAGCTTTCTTT
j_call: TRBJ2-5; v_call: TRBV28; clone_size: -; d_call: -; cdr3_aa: CASSFRKETQYF; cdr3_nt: TGTGCCAGCAGTTTTAGAAAAGAGACCCAGTACTTC
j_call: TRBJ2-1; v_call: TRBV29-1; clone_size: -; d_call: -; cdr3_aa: CSVGQGVGNEQFF; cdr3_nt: TGCAGCGTTGGGCAGGGAGTAGGGAATGAGCAGTTCTTC
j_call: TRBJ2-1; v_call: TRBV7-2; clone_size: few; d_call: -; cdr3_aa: CASSLAALGEQFF; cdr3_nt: TGTGCCAGCAGCTTAGCTGCGTTGGGGGAGCAGTTCTTC
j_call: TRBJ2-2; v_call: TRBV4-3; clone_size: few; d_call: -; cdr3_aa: CASSQEWTAGELFF; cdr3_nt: TGCGCCAGCAGCCAAGAGTGGACGGCCGGGGAGCTGTTTTTT
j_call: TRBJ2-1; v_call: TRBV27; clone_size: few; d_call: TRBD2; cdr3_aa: CASSSGTSGRDEQFF; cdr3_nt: TGTGCCAGCAGTTCCGGGACTAGCGGGAGAGATGAGCAGTTCTTC
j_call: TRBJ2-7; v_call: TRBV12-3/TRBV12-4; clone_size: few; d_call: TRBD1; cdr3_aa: CASSLRGPGRYEQYF; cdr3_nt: TGTGCCAGCAGCCTAAGGGGGCCAGGTCGCTACGAGCAGTACTTC
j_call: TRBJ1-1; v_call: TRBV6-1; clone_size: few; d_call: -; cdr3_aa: CASSFRTANTEAFF; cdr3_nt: TGTGCCAGCAGCTTTAGGACGGCGAACACTGAAGCTTTCTTT
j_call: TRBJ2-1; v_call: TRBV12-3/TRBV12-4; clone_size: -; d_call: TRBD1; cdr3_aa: CASSHRDRVYNEQFF; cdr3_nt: TGTGCCAGCAGTCACCGGGACAGGGTTTACAATGAGCAGTTCTTC
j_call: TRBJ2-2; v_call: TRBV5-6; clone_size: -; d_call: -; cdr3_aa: CASSNGRTGELFF; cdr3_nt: TGTGCCAGCAGTAACGGACGCACCGGGGAGCTGTTTTTT
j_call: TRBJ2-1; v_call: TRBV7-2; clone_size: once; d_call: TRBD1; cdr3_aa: CASSLQGAAVF; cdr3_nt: TGTGCCAGCAGCTTACAGGGGGCGGCGGTCTTC